These 7 T cell receptor beta chains were all obtained from the same sample, sequenced in a study of vaccination and CD4 T cells after COVID-19. Indicated time point: late sampling 161 to 241 days after vaccination in a few convalescent patients. One entry per CDR3 protein results from TCRdb running MiXCR on the PCR reads. This sample has 25,000 to 35,000 distinct CDR3 sequences, with about 47% found just once. Sample: CD4+ T cells from blood, taken about 7 months after SARS-CoV-2 vaccination. The receptors stem from a human donor who had recovered from COVID-19.

The genes are TRBV19 and TRBJ2-7; either TRBD1 or TRBD2 may supply D (6 bases each). The ends were cut back, 3 bases at V and 5 bases at J, with 14 bases in the middle. This CDR3 has 14 amino acids. Germline CDR1 is LNHDA and CDR2 is SQIVND (reference sequence). The CDR3 loop reads CASSMGGEWDEQYF. The CDR3 DNA reads TGTGCCAGTAGTATGGGGGGCGAGTGGGACGAGCAGTACTTC.

The rearrangement joins TRBV12-3 or TRBV12-4 to TRBJ1-5, with TRBD1 identical over 7 bases. Losses at the gene ends were 5 bases for V and 6 bases for J; bases not matched to a gene: 1. The CDR3 runs 12 residues. CDR3 nucleotide sequence: TGTGCCAGCAGTCAGGGGGGTCAGCCCCAGCATTTT. Amino acid sequence: CASSQGGQPQHF.

The V gene is TRBV7-2, the J gene TRBJ2-3; TRBD2 is a possible D gene (5 bases). CDR1 is SGHTA and CDR2 is FQGNSA in the germline V gene. The V end was cut by 4 bases, the J end by 4 bases, with 18 bases between. This CDR3 contains 16 residues. The chain's CDR3 is CASSSETMISADTQYF. CDR3 bases: TGTGCCAGCAGCTCCGAGACTATGATTTCTGCAGATACGCAGTATTTT.

This clonotype was observed a few times. This rearrangement joins TRBV7-3 to TRBJ2-3, with unresolved D. The ends were cut back, 5 bases at V and 1 base at J, with 7 bases in the middle. The CDR3 sequence is 13 residues long. CDR1 is SGHTA, CDR2 FQGTGA, per germline. This CDR3 reads CASSGPGTDTQYF. The CDR3 nucleotides read TGTGCCAGCAGCGGGCCGGGCACAGATACGCAGTATTTT. Full variable domain (outside the CDR3, taken from reference TRBV7-3 and TRBJ2-3): GAGVSQTPSNKVTEKGKYVELRCDPISGHTALYWYRQSLGQGPEFLIYFQGTGAADDSGLPNDRFFAVRPEGSVSTLKIQRTERGDSAVYLCASSGPGTDTQYFGPGTRLTVL.

This clonotype has more than one count but fewer than ten. The CDR3 spells CASSYSFGTPYNEQFF. The CDR3 region has the DNA TGTGCCAGCAGTTACTCATTCGGGACCCCTTACAATGAGCAGTTCTTC. This chain uses TRBV6-5 with TRBJ2-1; tentatively, D is TRBD1 or TRBD2 (5 bases each). Germline V lookup: CDR1 MNHEY, CDR2 SVGAGI. V was clipped by 0 bases and J by 4 bases, with 13 bases between them. The CDR3 covers 16 residues.

This chain connects TRBV19 to TRBJ2-6, with D unresolved. The V and J ends lost 0 bases and 4 bases respectively, with 7 bases between them. The germline V gene has CDR1 LNHDA and CDR2 SQIVND (reference sequence). There are 15 residues in the CDR3. The CDR3 nucleotides are TGTGCCAGTAGTATAGAGGCGAGAGGGGCCAACGTCCTGACTTTC. Amino acid sequence: CASSIEARGANVLTF.

This chain joins TRBV19 and TRBJ2-3; D is undetermined. The CDR3 contains 13 residues. Trimming stripped 3 bases from V and 2 bases from J, with 6 bases between. The germline gives CDR1 LNHDA, CDR2 SQIVND (reference sequence). CDR3 coding DNA: TGTGCCAGTAGTATCCTCGACACAGATACGCAGTATTTT. This sequence encodes CASSILDTDTQYF.